The 4 T cell receptor beta chains listed next were all sequenced from one sample in a study of T-cell memory formation after mild COVID-19. One entry per CDR3 protein results from TCRdb running MiXCR on the 5' RACE reads. Of under 300,000 distinct CDR3 sequences in the sample, 15% to 20% were seen once. Material: PBMCs or a T cell subset sorted from them (not recorded which). All receptors come from a man younger than 35 who had mild COVID-19 (a few samples of this study predate the infection). Cell type and time point are not known.

The V call is TRBV21-1, the J call TRBJ1-5. TRBV21-1 is labeled a pseudogene. The CDR3 is 16 residues long. The CDR3 DNA follows: TGTGCCAGCAGCAACTTGAGTTATCCGGGCAATCAGCCCCAGCATTTT. Translated: CASSNLSYPGNQPQHF.

This clonotype was observed a few times. The rearrangement links TRBV24-1 to TRBJ1-1; tentatively, D is TRBD1 (6 bases). V was trimmed by 4 bases and J by 7 bases, leaving 9 bases between them. Germline V gives CDR1 KGHDR, CDR2 SFDVKD. There are 12 residues in the CDR3. CDR3 DNA: TGTGCCACCAGTGACGCAGGGGTTGAAGCTTTCTTT. Its translation: CATSDAGVEAFF.

This clonotype occurred a few times. The CDR3 DNA reads as TGCGCCAGCAGCCAAGATGTGAGCTCTGGGGCCAACGTCCTGACTTTC. This codes for CASSQDVSSGANVLTF. The J gene is TRBJ2-6, the V gene TRBV4-3; D is unresolved. Germline V gene data show CDR1 as LGHNA and CDR2 as YSLEER. This CDR3 has 16 amino acids. Trimming stripped 0 bases from V and 0 bases from J, with 6 bases between.

This clonotype was seen more than once but under ten times. The chain uses TRBV2 and TRBJ2-5, with 15 bases that match TRBD2. This CDR3 region has 16 residues. Looked up from germline, CDR1 is SNHLY and CDR2 is FYNNEI. The J segment lost 4 bases and the V segment lost 11 bases, leaving 11 bases of the junction unmatched. CDR3 loop: CASRGTSGGRRETQYF. CDR3 in DNA: TGTGCCTCACGCGGGACTAGCGGGGGGCGACGAGAGACCCAGTACTTC.